The sequence of this TCR beta chain was determined in a study of blood T cell repertoires in COVID-19. This clone was detected a few times. Original methodology: For nucleated cells, counts were estimated from reference gene primer amplification. Libraries were prepared by immunoSEQ multiplex PCR; TCRdb keeps only in-frame clonotypes and omits some of them. The V and J calls and the clone size are those of that table, but D and trimming were determined from the DNA. The table has fewer than 200,000 clones, approximately 84% seen once. This clonotype was sampled from a man aged 40-49 years with acute or convalescent COVID-19. The specimen sequenced was peripheral blood.

CDR3 DNA: TGTGCCACCAGCAGAGAACAGGGGATCGGCCAAGGGAATCAGCCCCAGCATTTT. Amino acids: CATSREQGIGQGNQPQHF. The J gene is TRBJ1-5, the V gene TRBV15; TRBD1 matches 7 bases. The CDR3 totals 18 residues. V lost 0 bases to trimming and J lost 4 bases; unmatched junction nucleotides: 12. CDR1 and CDR2 from the germline V gene are LNHNV and YYDKDF (reference sequence).